These 11 T cell receptor beta chains were sequenced from one sample in a study of response to subunit inactivated influenza vaccine. TCRdb used MiXCR to reprocess the RT-PCR reads, holding one entry per CDR3 protein. Of approximately 520,000 distinct CDR3 sequences in the sample, 15% to 20% were seen once. This specimen consisted of CD4+ T cells sorted from PBMCs, obtained around 2 years after vaccination. These receptors all stem from a man between 50 and 69 years old who received an inactivated influenza vaccine.

This clonotype was counted only a few times. The chain employs TRBV7-9 and TRBJ1-2; 9 positions match TRBD1. The ends lost 2 bases at V and 4 bases at J; junction bases unmatched: 5. CDR1 and CDR2 (germline): SEHNR, FQNEAQ (reference sequence). This CDR3 is built from 15 residues. The CDR3 is CASSLLGTGTYGYTF. CDR3 nucleotides: TGTGCCAGCAGCTTATTGGGGACAGGGACCTATGGCTACACCTTC.

This clonotype was found many times. The chain uses TRBV6-5 and TRBJ1-2; 8 bases map to TRBD1. The CDR3 contains 14 residues. In germline, CDR1 is MNHEY, CDR2 SVGAGI. V dropped 4 bases and J dropped 8; count of bases not matched to a gene: 9. CDR3 in amino acids: CASSSDRVLRGYTF. CDR3 in DNA: TGTGCCAGCAGTTCGGACAGGGTGTTACGAGGCTACACCTTC.

This clonotype was seen many times. The rearrangement uses TRBV12-3 or TRBV12-4 and TRBJ2-3; 14 bases align to TRBD2. V shed 5 bases, J shed 2 bases, and the junction held 6 bases outside the gene matches. The length of the CDR3 is 17 residues. The CDR3 protein is CASSNWTSGGHTDTQYF. The CDR3 nucleotides read TGTGCCAGCAGTAACTGGACTAGCGGGGGGCACACAGATACGCAGTATTTT.

This clonotype was seen a handful of times. The V call is TRBV6-2 or TRBV6-3, the J call TRBJ1-1; D call uncertain. Per germline, CDR1 MNHEY and CDR2 SVGEGT. The V end was cut by 0 bases, the J end by 3 bases, with 11 bases between. The CDR3 sequence is 15 residues long. CDR3 region: CASSYSTRLHTEAFF. The CDR3 DNA sequence: TGTGCCAGCAGTTACTCGACGAGACTGCACACTGAAGCTTTCTTT.

V gene TRBV7-9 combines with J gene TRBJ2-1; D remains unclear. This CDR3 comprises 11 residues. Looked up from germline, CDR1 is SEHNR and CDR2 is FQNEAQ (reference sequence). Trimming took 11 bases from V and 8 from J, leaving 13 bases between them. The CDR3 DNA reads TGTGCCCACCTCGCCCAGGATGAGCAGTTCTTC. Translation gives CAHLAQDEQFF.

The chain has TRBV5-1 and TRBJ1-1; possibly TRBD1 for D (5 bases). The CDR3 contains 15 residues. CDR1 and CDR2 from the germline V gene are SGHRS and YFSETQ. The V end lost 0 bases, the J end lost 3 bases, and 12 bases lay between the germline ends. DNA for the CDR3: TGCGCCAGCAGCTTGGTGGACGGGGGGGACACTGAAGCTTTCTTT. It yields the protein CASSLVDGGDTEAFF. Full variable domain (rest looked up from reference TRBV5-1 and TRBJ1-1): KAGVTQTPRYLIKTRGQQVTLSCSPISGHRSVSWYQQTPGQGLQFLFEYFSETQRNKGNFPGRFSGRQFSNSRSEMNVSTLELGDSALYLCASSLVDGGDTEAFFGQGTRLTVV.

This clonotype was seen repeatedly, ten times or more. J is TRBJ1-1 and V is TRBV7-2; 7 bases map to TRBD1. Germline CDR1 and CDR2: SGHTA and FQGNSA. The CDR3 runs to 13 residues. The junction had 4 bases not matched to a gene; V was cut back by 6 bases and J by 3 bases. The CDR3 DNA reads TGTGCCAGCAGGACGGGACAGCACACTGAAGCTTTCTTT. Protein product: CASRTGQHTEAFF.

In this sample, this clonotype turned up many times. V usage is TRBV5-1 and J usage is TRBJ2-1, with D unresolved. Trimming stripped 0 bases from V and 6 bases from J, with 7 bases between. This CDR3 contains 13 residues. In germline, CDR1 is SGHRS, CDR2 YFSETQ. The CDR3 is CASSLAPLNEQFF. CDR3 in DNA: TGCGCCAGCAGCTTGGCCCCCCTCAATGAGCAGTTCTTC.

The chain couples TRBV5-6 to TRBJ2-2; the D is unclear. V dropped 1 base and J dropped 5 bases, with 12 bases sitting between them. Germline loops: CDR1 SGHDT, CDR2 YYEEEE. The CDR3 spans 15 residues. The CDR3 reads CASSLLGLSTGELFF. The CDR3 DNA reads TGTGCCAGCAGCTTGCTGGGGTTGAGTACCGGGGAGCTGTTTTTT.

This clonotype was found a few times. The V call is TRBV10-3, the J call TRBJ2-1, with 7 bases lining up with TRBD2. J gave up 7 bases and V 7 bases, and 13 bases lay outside the gene matches. Germline V gene lookup returns CDR1 ENHRY and CDR2 SYGVKD. This CDR3 has 15 residues. Written as DNA, the CDR3 is TGTGCCATCATGGCTCAAGCGGGGTTAGGGAATGAGCAGTTCTTC. Amino acids: CAIMAQAGLGNEQFF.

This clonotype was detected a few times. This chain connects TRBV27 to TRBJ1-2; a weak D match, TRBD1 (6 bases). V lost 5 bases and J 4 bases, leaving 11 bases between the germline ends. CDR3 length: 13 residues. Germline V gene data show CDR1 as MNHEY and CDR2 as SMNVEV (reference sequence). The CDR3 DNA reads as TGTGCCAGCAGTGCCAGGGGTGGCTATGGCTACACCTTC. Protein product: CASSARGGYGYTF.